This T cell receptor (beta chain) is drawn from a study of tumor-infiltrating lymphocytes in primary liver carcinoma. Study-wide findings and caveats: Overlap between tumor regions exceeded overlap of tumor with adjacent tissue or blood.

A note on this clonotype: Its antigen is as yet unknown.

RNA and DNA were co-extracted from about 19-30 mg of unsorted bulk tissue. The patients lived with chronic HBV infection and had not yet received any treatment. Each tumor sample had over 75% viable tumor cells. TCR beta cDNA came from roughly 0.45 ug total RNA, primed with a constant-region primer. Construction of TCR beta libraries relied on three successive nested multiplex PCR rounds employing slightly modified ARM-PCR. A C-beta reverse primer was combined with TRBV1-TRBV30 forward primers in the first two PCR rounds, and each round had 10 cycles. TCRdb called the multiplex PCR reads again in MiXCR, with one record for every CDR3 protein. The top ten clones hold 15% to 20% of a sample with fewer than 250,000 distinct CDR3 sequences, over 80% of them seen once. The germline V gene encodes CDR1 SGHAT and CDR2 FQDESV (reference sequence). The CDR3 length is 16 residues. V was pared by 6 bases and J by 1 base, with 11 bases of the junction left unmatched.

The genes are TRBV11-1 and TRBJ2-7; 8 bases align to TRBD1. This clonotype originated in a man between 40 and 49 years old with primary liver carcinoma and hepatitis B virus infection. Source material: tumor tissue from primary liver carcinoma. CDR3 sequence: CASSSGPGQASYEQYF. CDR3 DNA: TGTGCCAGCAGTTCCGGTCCGGGACAGGCTTCCTACGAGCAGTACTTC.